This T cell receptor (beta chain) was found in a study of blood T cells in healthy people across ages. Study observations and caveats: Compared with aged donors, long-lived donors showed fewer expanded clones, suggesting selection. From one million sequenced T cells, diversity estimates were lower bounds. The lack of PBMC sorting stopped any conclusive naive versus antigen-experienced comparison.

Germline lookup yields CDR1 LGHDT and CDR2 YNNKEL (reference sequence). This CDR3 region has 16 residues. With 3 bases clipped from V and 2 bases from J, the junction kept 8 bases outside the gene matches. A J-beta primer mix and a sample-barcoded 5' primer were used in a second PCR of about 7 to 12 cycles. Through a template-switch adaptor with 12 random nucleotides, each cDNA molecule received a tag. TCRdb reanalysed the 5' RACE reads using MiXCR and keeps one entry per CDR3 protein. The data contain about 770,000 distinct CDR3 sequences, under 45% of them seen just once; the ten biggest clones take up about 19%. This clonotype was observed a handful of times. Antigen: not known.

The chain uses TRBV3-1 and TRBJ2-3; TRBD1 agrees at 7 bases. This sequence originates from a man between 60 and 70 years old in good health. The sample was blood. CDR3 sequence reads: CASSQMDRQVTDTQYF. The CDR3 DNA reads as TGTGCCAGCAGCCAGATGGACAGGCAAGTCACAGATACGCAGTATTTT.